The entry below gives a single T cell receptor (beta chain) sequence along with its context. The sample originates from a study of blood T cell repertoires in COVID-19. Study-level information: Acute and convalescent COVID-19 specimens originated in the United States, Italy and Spain. In each case, the material was cDNA or gDNA derived from T cells, B-cell-depleted T cells, or PBMCs.

Original processing notes: Amplification from reference gene primers served as the basis for estimated nucleated cell counts. Repertoires were generated with immunoSEQ multiplex PCR, while TCRdb's copy carries only in-frame clones and drops some. That table gives V, J and clone size, and the DNA gave D and trimming. The data contain roughly 250,000 clones, around 85% of them singletons. Germline values: CDR1 MNHEY, CDR2 SVGEGT. CDR3 length: 16 residues. Trimming removed 5 bases from V and 0 bases from J; junction bases left unmatched: 9. Sequencing was carried out using peripheral blood. This chain joins TRBV6-2 or TRBV6-3 and TRBJ1-1; 7 bases are shared with TRBD1. This TCR derives from a woman in her sixties or seventies with active or convalescent COVID-19. CDR3 protein: CASSDRVGHMNTEAFF. DNA for the CDR3: TGTGCCAGCAGTGACAGGGTGGGGCATATGAACACTGAAGCTTTCTTT.